This T cell receptor (beta chain) was recovered during a study of cytomegalovirus exposure and HLA in healthy donors. Notes on the study in general: Using a false discovery rate of 0.05, a later analysis showed that approximately 17,000 TCR beta sequences were associated with HLA alleles. Cytomegalovirus association was listed for about 150 TCR beta chains. Apart from CMV serostatus, no immune exposure information was available.

60 Vbeta and 13 Jbeta primers were used in PCR. Libraries were prepared by immunoSEQ multiplex PCR; TCRdb keeps only in-frame clonotypes and omits some of them. This table holds 120,000 or so clones, about 80% found once. The V gene's germline CDR1 is SGHRS and CDR2 YFSETQ. V was clipped by 1 base and J by 1 base; unmatched bases: 7. The CDR3 spans 17 residues. This clone was recorded a few times. Its antigen is unidentified. The sequenced sample consisted of PBMCs. The rearrangement joins TRBV5-1 to TRBJ2-2; TRBD2 matches 7 bases. The TCR originated in a man aged 25-40 years in good health and CMV-seropositive. CDR3 sequence reads: CASSLKVASGNTGELFF. For the CDR3, the DNA is TGCGCCAGCAGCTTGAAGGTTGCTAGCGGGAACACCGGGGAGCTGTTTTTT. Full variable domain (missing parts from reference TRBV5-1 and TRBJ2-2): KAGVTQTPRYLIKTRGQQVTLSCSPISGHRSVSWYQQTPGQGLQFLFEYFSETQRNKGNFPGRFSGRQFSNSRSEMNVSTLELGDSALYLCASSLKVASGNTGELFFGEGSRLTVL.